Sequencing of this TCR beta chain was carried out in a study of shared clonotypes between healthy human individuals. Overall study results and limits: Large depth notwithstanding, sorted-subset sequencing proved incomplete by rarefaction.

As regards this clone: Its target is not known.

Germline CDR1 is SGHRS and CDR2 is YFSETQ. The CDR3 is 17 residues long. Trimming took 2 bases from V and 3 from J, leaving 17 bases between them. Deep-level running was used for the assay. As processed by the authors: Junction-only immunoSEQ data arrived without quality scores, meaning filtering differed. Here immunoSEQ multiplex PCR was the method, and the copy in TCRdb shows in-frame clones only, minus some. Clonal size and the V and J genes are those of that table, whereas D and trimming came from the DNA. The sample carries a few million clones, approximately 93% recorded once. Specimen: naive CD4+ T cells from PBMCs. Subset denoted: CD45RA+ positively selected. The chain combines TRBV5-1 with TRBJ1-4; D is uncertain. The source of this sequence is a man aged 18 to 30 in good health. Some clones in this sample may be carry-over from other donors' samples. CDR3 residues: CASSLGPDGPANEKLFF. The DNA for the CDR3 is TGCGCCAGCAGCTTAGGCCCCGACGGACCAGCTAATGAAAAACTGTTTTTT. Full variable domain (remainder filled in from reference TRBV5-1 and TRBJ1-4): KAGVTQTPRYLIKTRGQQVTLSCSPISGHRSVSWYQQTPGQGLQFLFEYFSETQRNKGNFPGRFSGRQFSNSRSEMNVSTLELGDSALYLCASSLGPDGPANEKLFFGSGTQLSVL.